This T cell receptor (beta chain) was recorded in a study of CD8 T cells in ankylosing spondylitis. General study points: Blood of patients with ankylosing spondylitis appeared to be characterized by a TCR beta motif of eight highly homologous variants. Earlier authors reported some of these motif variants in reactive arthritis synovial fluid and blood.

Germline assignment: CDR1 SGHDT and CDR2 YYEEEE. This CDR3 has 15 residues. V lost 3 bases to trimming and J lost 2 bases, with 12 bases between them. As for this clonotype: Its antigen is unknown.

Each TCR beta library was made by quantitative 5'-RACE that incorporated molecular barcodes. TCRdb reprocessed the 5' RACE reads via MiXCR and lists one record per CDR3 protein. The repertoire holds 700,000 to 1,000,000 distinct CDR3 sequences, 10% to 15% seen once, with approximately 0.46% in the top ten. The sample was blood, either unsorted or a sorted T cell fraction (not recorded which). The sequence came from a male donor with ankylosing spondylitis. V is TRBV5-6 and J is TRBJ2-1; D is unclear. The CDR3 DNA reads as TGTGCCAGCAGCTCTAGGTTAAGCGCCTACAATGAGCAGTTCTTC. Translated, it gives CASSSRLSAYNEQFF.